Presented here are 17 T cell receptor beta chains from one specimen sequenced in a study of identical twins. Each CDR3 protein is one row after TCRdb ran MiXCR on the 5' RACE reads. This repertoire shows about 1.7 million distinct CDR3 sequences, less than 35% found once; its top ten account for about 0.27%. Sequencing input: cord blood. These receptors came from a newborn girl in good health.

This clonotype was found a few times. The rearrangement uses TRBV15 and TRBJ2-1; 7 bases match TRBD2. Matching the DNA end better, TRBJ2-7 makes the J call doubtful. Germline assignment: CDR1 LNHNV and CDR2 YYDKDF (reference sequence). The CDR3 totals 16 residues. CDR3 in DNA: TGTGCCACCACCCCTGGCGGGAGATTCGCCTACAATGAGCAGTACTTC. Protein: CATTPGGRFAYNEQYF.

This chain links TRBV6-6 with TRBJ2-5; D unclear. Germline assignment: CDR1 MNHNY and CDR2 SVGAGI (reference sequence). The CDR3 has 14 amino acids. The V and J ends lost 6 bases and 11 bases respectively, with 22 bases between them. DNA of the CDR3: TGTGCCAGCAGCCTAACCCTTAGAGATGGTGAGCAGTACTTC. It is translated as CASSLTLRDGEQYF.

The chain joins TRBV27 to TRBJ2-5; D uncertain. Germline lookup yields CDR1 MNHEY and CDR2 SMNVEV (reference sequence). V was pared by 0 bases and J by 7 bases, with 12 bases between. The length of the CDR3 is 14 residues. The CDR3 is CASSLSPPRGTQYF. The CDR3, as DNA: TGTGCCAGCAGTTTATCCCCCCCGAGAGGGACCCAGTACTTC.

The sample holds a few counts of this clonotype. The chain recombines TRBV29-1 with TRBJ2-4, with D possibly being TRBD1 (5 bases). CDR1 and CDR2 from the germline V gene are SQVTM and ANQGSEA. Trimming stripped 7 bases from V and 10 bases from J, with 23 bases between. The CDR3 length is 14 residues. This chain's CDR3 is CSAGVGRDRLIQYF. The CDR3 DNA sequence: TGCAGCGCCGGAGTGGGCAGGGATCGGCTAATTCAGTACTTC. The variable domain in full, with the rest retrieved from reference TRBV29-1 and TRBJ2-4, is SAVISQKPSRDICQRGTSLTIQCQVDSQVTMMFWYRQQPGQSLTLIATANQGSEATYESGFVIDKFPISRPNLTFSTLTVSNMSPEDSSIYLCSAGVGRDRLIQYFGAGTRLSVL.

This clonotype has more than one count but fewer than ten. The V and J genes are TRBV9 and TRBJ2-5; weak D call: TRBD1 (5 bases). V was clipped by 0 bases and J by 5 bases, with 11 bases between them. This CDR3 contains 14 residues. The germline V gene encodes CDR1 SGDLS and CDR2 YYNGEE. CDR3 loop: CASSVVGVGETQYF. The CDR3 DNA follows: TGTGCCAGCAGCGTAGTAGGGGTTGGGGAGACCCAGTACTTC.

The CDR3 loop is CASSLRIGGDLAGLSGGEQFF. The CDR3 DNA reads TGTGCCAGCAGCTTACGAATAGGCGGAGACCTAGCGGGACTGTCTGGTGGTGAGCAGTTCTTC. This sequence joins TRBV13 and TRBJ2-1, with 9 nucleotides matching TRBD2. This CDR3 region has 21 residues. Unmatched junction bases numbered 26, after V lost 2 bases and J lost 9 bases. The germline CDR1 and CDR2 sequences are PRHDT and FYEKMQ (reference sequence).

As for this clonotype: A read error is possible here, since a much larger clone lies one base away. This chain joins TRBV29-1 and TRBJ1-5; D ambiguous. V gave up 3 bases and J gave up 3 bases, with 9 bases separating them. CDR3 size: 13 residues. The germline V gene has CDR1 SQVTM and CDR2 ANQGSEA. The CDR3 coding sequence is TGCAGCGTTGAGGTAGGAACCAATCAGCCCCAGCATTTT. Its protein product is CSVEVGTNQPQHF.

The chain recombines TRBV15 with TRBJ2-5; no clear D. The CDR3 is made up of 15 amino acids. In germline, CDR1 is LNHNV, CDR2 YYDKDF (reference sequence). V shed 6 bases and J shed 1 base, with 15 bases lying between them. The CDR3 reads CATSYLGFPQETQYF. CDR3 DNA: TGTGCCACCAGTTACTTGGGATTCCCCCAAGAGACCCAGTACTTC.

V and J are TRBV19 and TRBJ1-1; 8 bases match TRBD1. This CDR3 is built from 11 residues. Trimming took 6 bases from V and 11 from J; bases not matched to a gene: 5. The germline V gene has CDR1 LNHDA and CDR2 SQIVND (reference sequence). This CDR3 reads CASRDRVWAFF. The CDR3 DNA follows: TGTGCCAGTAGGGACAGGGTGTGGGCTTTCTTT.

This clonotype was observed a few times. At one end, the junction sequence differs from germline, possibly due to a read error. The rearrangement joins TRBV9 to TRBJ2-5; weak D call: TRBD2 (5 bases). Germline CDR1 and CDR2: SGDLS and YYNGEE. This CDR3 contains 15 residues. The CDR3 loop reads CASSALDGIQGTQYF. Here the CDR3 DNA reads TGTGCCAGCAGCGCCCTCGACGGGATCCAAGGGACCCAGTACTTC.

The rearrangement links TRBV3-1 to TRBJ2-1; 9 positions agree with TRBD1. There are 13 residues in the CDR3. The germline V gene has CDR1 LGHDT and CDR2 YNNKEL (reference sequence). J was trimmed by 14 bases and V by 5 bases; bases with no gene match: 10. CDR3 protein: CASSSQGAGLEFF. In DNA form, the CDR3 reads TGTGCCAGCAGCTCACAGGGGGCGGGTCTTGAGTTCTTC.

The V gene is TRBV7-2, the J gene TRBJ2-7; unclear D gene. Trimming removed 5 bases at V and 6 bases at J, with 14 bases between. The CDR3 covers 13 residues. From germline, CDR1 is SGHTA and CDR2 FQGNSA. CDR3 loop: CASSLFPSTEQYF. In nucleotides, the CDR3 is TGTGCCAGCAGCCTCTTTCCGAGCACCGAGCAGTACTTC. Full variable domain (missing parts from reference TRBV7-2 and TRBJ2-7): GAGVSQSPSNKVTEKGKDVELRCDPISGHTALYWYRQSLGQGLEFLIYFQGNSAPDKSGLPSDRFSAERTGGSVSTLTIQRTQQEDSAVYLCASSLFPSTEQYFGPGTRLTVT.

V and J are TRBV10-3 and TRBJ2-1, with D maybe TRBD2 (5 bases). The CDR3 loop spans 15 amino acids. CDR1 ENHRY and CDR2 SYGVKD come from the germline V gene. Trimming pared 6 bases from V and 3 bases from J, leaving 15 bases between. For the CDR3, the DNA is TGTGCCATCAGCGGGGTGGTGGGGATCTACAATGAGCAGTTCTTC. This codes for CAISGVVGIYNEQFF.

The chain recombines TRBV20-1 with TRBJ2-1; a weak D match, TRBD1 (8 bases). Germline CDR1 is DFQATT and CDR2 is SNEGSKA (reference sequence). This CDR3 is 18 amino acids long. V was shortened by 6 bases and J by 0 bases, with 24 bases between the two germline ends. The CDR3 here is CSAKGQAGLTSSYNEQFF. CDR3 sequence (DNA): TGCAGTGCCAAGGGACAGGCGGGACTAACCAGCTCCTACAATGAGCAGTTCTTC.

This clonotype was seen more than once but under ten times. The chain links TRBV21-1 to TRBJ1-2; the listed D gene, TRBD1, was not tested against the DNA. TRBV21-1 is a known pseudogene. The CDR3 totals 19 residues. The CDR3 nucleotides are TGTGCCAGCAGCAAAGTTCGAAAAATGAGACAGGGCCTTGGGTATGGCTACACCTTC. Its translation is CASSKVRKMRQGLGYGYTF.

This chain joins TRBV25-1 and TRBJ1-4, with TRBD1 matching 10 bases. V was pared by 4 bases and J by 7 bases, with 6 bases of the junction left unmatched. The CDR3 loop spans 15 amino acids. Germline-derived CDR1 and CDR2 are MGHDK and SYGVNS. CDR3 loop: CASSGSGTGAEKLFF. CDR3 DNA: TGTGCCAGCAGTGGCTCCGGGACAGGGGCTGAAAAACTGTTTTTT.

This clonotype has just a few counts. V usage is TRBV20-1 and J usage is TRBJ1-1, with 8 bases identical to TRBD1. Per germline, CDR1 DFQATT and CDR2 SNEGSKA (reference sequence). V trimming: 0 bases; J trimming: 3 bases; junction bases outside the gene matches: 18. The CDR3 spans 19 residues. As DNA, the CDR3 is TGCAGTGCTAGAGACCCCCGAAGAGGACAGGGTGATGAGTACACTGAAGCTTTCTTT. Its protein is CSARDPRRGQGDEYTEAFF.